The 25 T cell receptor beta chains listed next were all sequenced from one sample in a study of blood T cell repertoires in COVID-19. Produced via immunoSEQ multiplex PCR; TCRdb's table is partial and in-frame only. The table lists 200,000 to 250,000 clones, 81% of them singletons. Sequenced input: PBMCs or T cells enriched from blood (not recorded which). The receptors derive from a woman aged 45-65 years with acute COVID-19.

V gene TRBV7-2 combines with J gene TRBJ2-3; 13 nucleotides agree with TRBD2. V lost 1 base, J lost 1 base, and 5 bases stayed unmatched. From germline, CDR1 is SGHTA and CDR2 FQGNSA. The CDR3 is 18 amino acids. The CDR3 bases are TGTGCCAGCAGCTTAGTAAGACTAGCGGGGGGCCGCACAGATACGCAGTATTTT. Translated, it gives CASSLVRLAGGRTDTQYF.

V usage is TRBV18 and J usage is TRBJ1-6; D remains ambiguous. V was cut by 3 bases and J by 9 bases, with 21 bases left in between. The length of the CDR3 is 17 residues. Germline CDR1 KGHSH, CDR2 LQKENI. As DNA, the CDR3 is TGTGCCAGCTCACCTTTGGTGCAGGAGGCTTTAGGTTCACCCCTCCACTTT. This codes for CASSPLVQEALGSPLHF. The variable domain in full, completed from reference TRBV18 and TRBJ1-6, reads NAGVMQNPRHLVRRRGQEARLRCSPMKGHSHVYWYRQLPEEGLKFMVYLQKENIIDESGMPKERFSAEFPKEGPSILRIQQVVRGDSAAYFCASSPLVQEALGSPLHFGNGTRLTVT.

J is TRBJ2-5 and V is TRBV15; a possible D gene is TRBD2 (6 bases). Germline lookup yields CDR1 LNHNV and CDR2 YYDKDF (reference sequence). V dropped 0 bases and J dropped 5 bases, with 16 bases sitting between them. The CDR3 runs to 16 residues. The CDR3 is CATSRDRPGVGETQYF. The CDR3 region has the DNA TGTGCCACCAGCAGAGATCGGCCGGGGGTAGGGGAGACCCAGTACTTC.

This clone came up a few times. V usage is TRBV27 and J usage is TRBJ2-2; TRBD2 aligns across 13 bases. This CDR3 has 15 residues. V gave up 8 bases and J gave up 5 bases; unmatched junction bases: 5. Looked up from germline, CDR1 is MNHEY and CDR2 is SMNVEV (reference sequence). The CDR3: CASQGLAGITGELFF. CDR3 nucleotides: TGTGCCAGCCAGGGACTAGCGGGAATTACCGGGGAGCTGTTTTTT.

V usage is TRBV7-2 and J usage is TRBJ2-2; maybe TRBD2 (5 bases). Trimming removed 3 bases at V and 6 bases at J, with 14 bases between. Germline CDR1 and CDR2: SGHTA and FQGNSA. The CDR3 spans 15 residues. This CDR3 reads CASSLRSSWAGELFF. The CDR3 DNA reads TGTGCCAGCAGCTTGAGGTCTAGCTGGGCCGGGGAGCTGTTTTTT.

This sequence joins TRBV9 and TRBJ2-1; 12 bases are shared with TRBD1. Germline values: CDR1 SGDLS, CDR2 YYNGEE. The CDR3 consists of 15 residues. With 3 bases clipped from V and 9 bases from J, the junction kept 7 bases outside the gene matches. The CDR3 is CASSAGQGAMGEQFF. The CDR3 nucleotides read TGTGCCAGCAGCGCGGGACAGGGGGCGATGGGTGAGCAGTTCTTC. The full variable domain, its missing parts supplied by reference TRBV9 and TRBJ2-1, is DSGVTQTPKHLITATGQRVTLRCSPRSGDLSVYWYQQSLDQGLQFLIQYYNGEERAKGNILERFSAQQFPDLHSELNLSSLELGDSALYFCASSAGQGAMGEQFFGPGTRLTVL.

The V gene is TRBV28, the J gene TRBJ1-5; 9 bases fit TRBD1. The CDR3 loop spans 14 amino acids. The germline V gene encodes CDR1 MDHEN and CDR2 SYDVKM. V lost 6 bases and J lost 1; bases outside the gene matches: 1. CDR3 loop: CASRGQGSNQPQHF. The CDR3 DNA reads TGTGCCAGCAGGGGACAGGGAAGCAATCAGCCCCAGCATTTT. The full variable domain, its missing parts supplied by reference TRBV28 and TRBJ1-5, is DVKVTQSSRYLVKRTGEKVFLECVQDMDHENMFWYRQDPGLGLRLIYFSYDVKMKEKGDIPEGYSVSREKKERFSLILESASTNQTSMYLCASRGQGSNQPQHFGDGTRLSIL.

The chain has TRBV11-1 and TRBJ2-7; D is ambiguous. The CDR3 contains 15 residues. Germline CDR1 SGHAT, CDR2 FQDESV (reference sequence). V lost 3 bases and J 0 bases, leaving 12 bases between the germline ends. The CDR3 DNA follows: TGTGCCAGCAGCTTCCGACGTGACATCTCCTACGAGCAGTACTTC. This encodes CASSFRRDISYEQYF. Filled out from reference TRBV11-1 and TRBJ2-7, the complete variable domain reads EAEVAQSPRYKITEKSQAVAFWCDPISGHATLYWYRQILGQGPELLVQFQDESVVDDSQLPKDRFSAERLKGVDSTLKIQPAELGDSAMYLCASSFRRDISYEQYFGPGTRLTVT.

J is TRBJ1-4 and V is TRBV6-6; D possibly corresponds to TRBD1 (5 bases). Germline CDR1 and CDR2: MNHNY and SVGAGI (reference sequence). The CDR3 extends over 15 amino acids. V was cut by 2 bases and J by 4 bases, with 11 bases left in between. The CDR3 spells CASSYAGGGNEKLFF. CDR3 nucleotides: TGTGCCAGCAGTTACGCCGGCGGGGGTAATGAAAAACTGTTTTTT.

V is TRBV6-5 and J is TRBJ2-1; the D gene is possibly TRBD2 (5 bases). Trimming left V 5 bases short and J 3 bases short, with 14 bases between. Germline V CDR1 and CDR2: MNHEY, SVGAGI. The CDR3 extends over 15 amino acids. CDR3 loop: CASSTPSGFYNEQFF. The CDR3 DNA follows: TGTGCCAGCAGTACCCCCTCGGGATTCTACAATGAGCAGTTCTTC.

The chain uses TRBV11-2 and TRBJ2-1; 16 nucleotides match TRBD2. V lost 4 bases to trimming and J lost 7 bases; unmatched junction nucleotides: 4. CDR1 SGHAT and CDR2 FQNNGV come from the germline V gene. The CDR3 is 16 residues long. The CDR3 region has the DNA TGTGCCAGCAGCTGGGGACTAGCGGGAGGGTTAAATGAGCAGTTCTTC. It translates to CASSWGLAGGLNEQFF.

V is TRBV19 and J is TRBJ2-7; TRBD2 is a possible D gene (7 bases). The V end was cut by 6 bases, the J end by 6 bases, with 18 bases between. CDR1 and CDR2 (germline): LNHDA, SQIVND (reference sequence). The CDR3 runs to 14 residues. The CDR3 sequence: CASSQTGGATEQYF. Here the CDR3 DNA reads TGTGCCAGTAGCCAGACTGGGGGGGCAACCGAGCAGTACTTC.

The gene calls are TRBV6-5 and TRBJ2-3; D is unclear. The germline V and J ends were trimmed by 5 bases and 4 bases, with 7 bases remaining between them. CDR3 length equals 12 residues. Germline assignment: CDR1 MNHEY and CDR2 SVGAGI. CDR3 sequence: CASSSLSDTQYF. The DNA of the CDR3 is TGTGCCAGCAGTAGCCTATCAGATACGCAGTATTTT.

This chain uses TRBV4-3 with TRBJ2-6, with TRBD2 matching 7 bases. Germline V gives CDR1 LGHNA, CDR2 YSLEER. The CDR3 runs to 17 residues. V shed 0 bases and J 1 base; nucleotides not matched to a gene: 3. CDR3 DNA sequence: TGCGCCAGCAGCCAAGAGGCGGGAGTTTCTGGGGCCAACGTCCTGACTTTC. Its translation is CASSQEAGVSGANVLTF.

This clone was counted a single time. The chain has TRBV7-3 and TRBJ2-1; no clear D. CDR1 is SGHTA, CDR2 FQGTGA, per germline. The CDR3 spans 16 residues. V lost 0 bases to trimming and J lost 5 bases, with 14 bases between them. DNA for the CDR3: TGTGCCAGCAGCTTAACGTTGGTGGGCTGGGACAATGAGCAGTTCTTC. Amino acids: CASSLTLVGWDNEQFF.

The count of this clone is one. The chain couples TRBV7-2 to TRBJ2-7, with D maybe TRBD1 (6 bases). The CDR3 contains 14 residues. The germline V gene has CDR1 SGHTA and CDR2 FQGNSA. V gave up 4 bases and J gave up 3 bases, with 13 bases separating them. CDR3 nucleotides: TGTGCCAGCAGCTCCGGACAGACAATCTACGAGCAGTACTTC. Translated, it gives CASSSGQTIYEQYF. The full variable domain, its missing parts supplied by reference TRBV7-2 and TRBJ2-7, is GAGVSQSPSNKVTEKGKDVELRCDPISGHTALYWYRQSLGQGLEFLIYFQGNSAPDKSGLPSDRFSAERTGGSVSTLTIQRTQQEDSAVYLCASSSGQTIYEQYFGPGTRLTVT.

The rearrangement uses TRBV28 and TRBJ1-2, with 8 positions matching TRBD1. The CDR3 is 15 amino acids. Trimming at V came to 8 bases and at J to 4 bases, leaving 12 bases not matched to a gene. Germline CDR1 MDHEN, CDR2 SYDVKM. CDR3: CASGQGAGNSYGYTF. In DNA, the CDR3 is TGTGCCAGCGGGCAGGGGGCGGGTAATTCCTATGGCTACACCTTC.

This clone was observed many times. This chain uses TRBV4-3 with TRBJ1-2; possibly TRBD1 for D (6 bases). The length of the CDR3 is 16 residues. In germline, CDR1 is LGHNA, CDR2 YSLEER. V was clipped by 1 base and J by 8 bases, with 20 bases between them. For the CDR3, the DNA is TGCGCCAGCAGCCAAGCGATCCCCGGGACACCTACAGGCTACACCTTC. It encodes CASSQAIPGTPTGYTF.

The chain recombines TRBV6-2 or TRBV6-3 with TRBJ2-3, with 13 bases that match TRBD2. V gave up 5 bases and J gave up 0 bases; unmatched junction bases: 8. The CDR3 is 18 amino acids. Germline CDR1 is MNHEY and CDR2 is SVGEGT. DNA for the CDR3: TGTGCCAGCAGTCAGGGACTAGCGGGAAACCCTAGCACAGATACGCAGTATTTT. It codes for CASSQGLAGNPSTDTQYF.

The chain employs TRBV13 and TRBJ2-7; D gene unclear. Germline V CDR1 and CDR2: PRHDT, FYEKMQ (reference sequence). This CDR3 has 12 residues. V was clipped by 6 bases and J by 6 bases, with 12 bases between them. CDR3 bases: TGTGCCAGCAGTCAATCAAACAGCGAGCAGTACTTC. Translation gives CASSQSNSEQYF.

This clone showed up just a few times. The chain couples TRBV7-3 to TRBJ1-4; D is uncertain. This CDR3 has 12 amino acids. Germline assignment: CDR1 SGHTA and CDR2 FQGTGA. V lost 4 bases and J lost 12, with 12 bases in between. This CDR3 is CASSSTGSELFF. DNA for the CDR3: TGTGCCAGCAGCTCCACCGGCAGCGAACTGTTTTTT.

V gene TRBV5-1 combines with J gene TRBJ2-7; weak D call: TRBD2 (6 bases). With 1 base removed from V and 6 bases from J, the gap between germline ends came to 26 bases. This CDR3 has 18 residues. In germline, CDR1 is SGHRS, CDR2 YFSETQ. The DNA for the CDR3 is TGCGCCAGCAGCTTGTCCCCGGGGGACTTCCCGTTAAGCGGCGAGCAGTACTTC. This encodes CASSLSPGDFPLSGEQYF.

The chain uses TRBV7-8 and TRBJ2-1; the D gene is possibly TRBD2 (5 bases). The germline CDR1 and CDR2 sequences are SGHVS and FQNEAQ. The CDR3 has 14 residues. Trimming left V 9 bases short and J 10 bases short, with 22 bases between. The CDR3 loop reads CASKRAPGEREQFF. DNA of the CDR3: TGTGCCAGTAAAAGGGCCCCCGGGGAGAGAGAGCAGTTCTTC.

The V call is TRBV6-6, the J call TRBJ2-2, with unresolved D. The germline V gene encodes CDR1 MNHNY and CDR2 SVGAGI (reference sequence). V was shortened by 2 bases and J by 3 bases, with 4 bases between the two germline ends. The CDR3 loop spans 13 amino acids. The CDR3 region has the DNA TGTGCCAGCAGTTACCCCGACACCGGGGAGCTGTTTTTT. This translates into CASSYPDTGELFF.

This clone occurred many times. Other nucleotide sequences from this sample produce the same CDR3. The chain recombines TRBV28 with TRBJ2-3; possible D gene TRBD1, 6 bases. CDR1 and CDR2 from the germline V gene are MDHEN and SYDVKM. V was clipped by 6 bases and J by 5 bases, with 12 bases between them. This CDR3 has 13 residues. CDR3 in DNA: TGTGCCAGCAGCCAAACAGGGAGAGATACGCAGTATTTT. Its protein product is CASSQTGRDTQYF. Filled out from reference TRBV28 and TRBJ2-3, the complete variable domain reads DVKVTQSSRYLVKRTGEKVFLECVQDMDHENMFWYRQDPGLGLRLIYFSYDVKMKEKGDIPEGYSVSREKKERFSLILESASTNQTSMYLCASSQTGRDTQYFGPGTRLTVL.